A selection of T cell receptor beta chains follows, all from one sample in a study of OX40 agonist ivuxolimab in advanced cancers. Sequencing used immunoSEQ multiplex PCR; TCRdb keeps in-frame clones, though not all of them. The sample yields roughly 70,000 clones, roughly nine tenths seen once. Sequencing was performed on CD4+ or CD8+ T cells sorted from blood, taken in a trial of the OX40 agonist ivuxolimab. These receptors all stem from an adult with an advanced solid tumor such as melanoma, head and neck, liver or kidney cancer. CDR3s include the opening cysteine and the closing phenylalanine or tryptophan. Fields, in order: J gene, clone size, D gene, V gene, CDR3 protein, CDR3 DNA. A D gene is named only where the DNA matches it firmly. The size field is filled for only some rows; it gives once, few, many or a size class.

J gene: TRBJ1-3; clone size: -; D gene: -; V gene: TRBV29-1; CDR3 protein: CSVARDGNTIYF; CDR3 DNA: TGCAGCGTCGCGAGGGATGGAAACACCATATATTTT
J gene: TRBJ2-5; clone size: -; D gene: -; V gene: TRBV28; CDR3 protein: CASSSPPSGQETQYF; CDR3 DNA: TGTGCCAGCAGTTCCCCCCCCAGTGGACAAGAGACCCAGTACTTC
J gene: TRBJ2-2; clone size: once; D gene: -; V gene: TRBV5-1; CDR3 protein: CASSLIGAGTGELFF; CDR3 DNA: TGCGCCAGCAGCTTGATCGGGGCGGGGACCGGGGAGCTGTTTTTT
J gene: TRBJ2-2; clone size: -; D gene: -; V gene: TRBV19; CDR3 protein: CASRAPWNTGELFF; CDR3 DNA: TGTGCCAGTAGGGCCCCATGGAACACCGGGGAGCTGTTTTTT
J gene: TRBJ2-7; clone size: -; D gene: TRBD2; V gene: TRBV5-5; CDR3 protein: CASSPGLAGFSYEQYF; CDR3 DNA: TGTGCCAGCAGCCCAGGACTAGCGGGCTTCTCCTACGAGCAGTACTTC
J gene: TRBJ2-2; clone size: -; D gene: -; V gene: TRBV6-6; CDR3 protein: CASMRDTGELFF; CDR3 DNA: TGTGCCAGCATGAGGGACACCGGGGAGCTGTTTTTT
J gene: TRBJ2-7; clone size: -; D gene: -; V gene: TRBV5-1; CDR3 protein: CASSLVGVFEQYF; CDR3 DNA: TGTGCCAGCAGCTTGGTCGGCGTCTTCGAGCAGTACTTC
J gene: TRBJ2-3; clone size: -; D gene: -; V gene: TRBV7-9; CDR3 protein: CASSPAGALDTQYF; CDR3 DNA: TGTGCCAGCAGCCCGGCCGGGGCTCTTGATACGCAGTATTTT
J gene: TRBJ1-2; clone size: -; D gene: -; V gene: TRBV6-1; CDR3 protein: CASSEGGEDYGYTF; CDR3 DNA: TGTGCCAGCAGTGAGGGGGGAGAGGACTATGGCTACACCTTC
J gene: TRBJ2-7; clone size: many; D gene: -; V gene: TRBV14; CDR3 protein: CASSQRSKGEQYF; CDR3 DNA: TGTGCCAGCAGCCAAAGGTCAAAGGGGGAGCAGTACTTC
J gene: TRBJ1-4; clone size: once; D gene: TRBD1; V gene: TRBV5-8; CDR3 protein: CASSVLHTGGEKLFF; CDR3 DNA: TGTGCCAGCAGCGTGCTTCACACAGGGGGCGAAAAACTGTTTTTT
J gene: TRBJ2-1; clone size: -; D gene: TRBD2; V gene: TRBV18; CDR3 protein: CASSLLAGELDEQFF; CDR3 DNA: TGTGCCAGCTCACTACTAGCGGGAGAGTTGGATGAGCAGTTCTTC
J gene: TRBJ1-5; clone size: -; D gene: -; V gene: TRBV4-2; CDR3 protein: CASSQEQAGIGEPQHF; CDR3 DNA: TGTGCCAGCAGCCAAGAGCAGGCCGGGATTGGGGAGCCCCAGCATTTT
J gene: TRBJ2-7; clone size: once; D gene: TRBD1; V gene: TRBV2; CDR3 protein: CASTWTGGPYEQYF; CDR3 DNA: TGTGCCAGCACATGGACAGGGGGCCCCTACGAGCAGTACTTC
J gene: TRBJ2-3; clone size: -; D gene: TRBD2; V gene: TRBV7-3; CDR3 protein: CASSLGSGSVTDTQYF; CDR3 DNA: TGTGCCAGCAGCTTAGGGAGCGGGAGTGTGACAGATACGCAGTATTTT
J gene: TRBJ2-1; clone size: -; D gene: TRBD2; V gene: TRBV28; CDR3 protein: CASKVGGANEQFF; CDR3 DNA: TGTGCCAGCAAGGTGGGAGGGGCAAATGAGCAGTTCTTC
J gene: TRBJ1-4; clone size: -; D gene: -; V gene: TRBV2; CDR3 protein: CASSRQGHEKLFF; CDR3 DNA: TGTGCCAGCAGTCGTCAGGGGCATGAAAAACTGTTTTTT
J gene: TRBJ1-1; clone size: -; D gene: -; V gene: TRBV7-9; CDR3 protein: CASSLDGGPAFF; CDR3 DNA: TGTGCCAGCAGCTTAGATGGGGGGCCAGCTTTCTTT
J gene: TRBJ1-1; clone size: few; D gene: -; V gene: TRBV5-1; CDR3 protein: CASSLSGGGGTEAFF; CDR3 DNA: TGCGCCAGCAGCTTGTCGGGGGGAGGTGGCACTGAAGCTTTCTTT
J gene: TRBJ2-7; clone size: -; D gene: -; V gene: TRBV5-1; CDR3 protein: CASSLGQGRHEQYF; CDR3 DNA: TGCGCCAGCAGCTTGGGGCAGGGAAGACACGAGCAGTACTTC
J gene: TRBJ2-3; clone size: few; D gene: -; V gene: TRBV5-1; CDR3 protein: CASSGSTDTQYF; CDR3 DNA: TGCGCCAGCAGTGGAAGCACAGATACGCAGTATTTT
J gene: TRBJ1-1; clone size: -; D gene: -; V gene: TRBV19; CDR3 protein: CASSIQMNTEAFF; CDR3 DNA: TGTGCCAGTAGTATCCAAATGAACACTGAAGCTTTCTTT
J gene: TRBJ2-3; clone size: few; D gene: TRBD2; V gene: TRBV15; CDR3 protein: CATSRDVWAGADTQYF; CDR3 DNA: TGTGCCACCAGCAGAGATGTCTGGGCGGGAGCAGATACGCAGTATTTT